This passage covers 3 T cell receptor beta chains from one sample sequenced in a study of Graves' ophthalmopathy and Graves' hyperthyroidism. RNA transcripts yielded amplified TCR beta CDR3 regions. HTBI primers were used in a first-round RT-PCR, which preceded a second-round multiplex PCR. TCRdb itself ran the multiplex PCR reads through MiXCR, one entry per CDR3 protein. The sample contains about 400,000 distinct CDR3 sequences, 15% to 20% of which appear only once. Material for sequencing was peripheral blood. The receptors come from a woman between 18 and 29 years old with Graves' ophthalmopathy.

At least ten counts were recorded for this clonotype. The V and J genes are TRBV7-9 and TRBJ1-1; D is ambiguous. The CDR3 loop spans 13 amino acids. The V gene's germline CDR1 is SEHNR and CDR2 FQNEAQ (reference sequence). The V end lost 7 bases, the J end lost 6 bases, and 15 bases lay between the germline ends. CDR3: CASIPTGTPEAFF. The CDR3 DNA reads TGTGCCAGCATCCCGACGGGTACTCCTGAAGCTTTCTTT. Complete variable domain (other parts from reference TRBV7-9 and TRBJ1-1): DTGVSQNPRHKITKRGQNVTFRCDPISEHNRLYWYRQTLGQGPEFLTYFQNEAQLEKSRLLSDRFSAERPKGSFSTLEIQRTEQGDSAMYLCASIPTGTPEAFFGQGTRLTVV.

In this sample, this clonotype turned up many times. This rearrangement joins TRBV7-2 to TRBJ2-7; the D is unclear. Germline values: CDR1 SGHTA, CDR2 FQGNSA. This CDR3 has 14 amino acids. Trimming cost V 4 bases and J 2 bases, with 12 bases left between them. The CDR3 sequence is CASSSPALTYEQYF. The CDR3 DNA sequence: TGTGCCAGCAGCTCTCCCGCCTTAACCTACGAGCAGTACTTC. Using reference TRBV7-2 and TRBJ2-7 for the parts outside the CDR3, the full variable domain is GAGVSQSPSNKVTEKGKDVELRCDPISGHTALYWYRQSLGQGLEFLIYFQGNSAPDKSGLPSDRFSAERTGGSVSTLTIQRTQQEDSAVYLCASSSPALTYEQYFGPGTRLTVT.

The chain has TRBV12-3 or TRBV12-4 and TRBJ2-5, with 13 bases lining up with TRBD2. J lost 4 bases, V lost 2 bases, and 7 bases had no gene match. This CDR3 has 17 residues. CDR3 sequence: CASSLSRLAGGRETQYF. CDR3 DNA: TGTGCCAGCAGTTTATCCCGACTAGCGGGAGGACGAGAGACCCAGTACTTC.